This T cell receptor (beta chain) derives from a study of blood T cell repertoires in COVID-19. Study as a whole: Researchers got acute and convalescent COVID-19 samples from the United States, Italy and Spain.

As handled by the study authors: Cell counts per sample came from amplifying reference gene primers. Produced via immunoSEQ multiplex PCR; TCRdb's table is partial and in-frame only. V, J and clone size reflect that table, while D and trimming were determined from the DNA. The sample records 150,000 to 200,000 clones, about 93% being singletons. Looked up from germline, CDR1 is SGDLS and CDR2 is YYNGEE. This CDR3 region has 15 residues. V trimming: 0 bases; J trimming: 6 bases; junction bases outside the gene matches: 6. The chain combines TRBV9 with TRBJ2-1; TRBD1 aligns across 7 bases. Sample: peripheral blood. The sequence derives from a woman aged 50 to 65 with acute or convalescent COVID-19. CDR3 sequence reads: CASSVAPDRVNEQFF. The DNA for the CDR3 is TGTGCCAGCAGCGTAGCCCCAGACAGGGTCAATGAGCAGTTCTTC.